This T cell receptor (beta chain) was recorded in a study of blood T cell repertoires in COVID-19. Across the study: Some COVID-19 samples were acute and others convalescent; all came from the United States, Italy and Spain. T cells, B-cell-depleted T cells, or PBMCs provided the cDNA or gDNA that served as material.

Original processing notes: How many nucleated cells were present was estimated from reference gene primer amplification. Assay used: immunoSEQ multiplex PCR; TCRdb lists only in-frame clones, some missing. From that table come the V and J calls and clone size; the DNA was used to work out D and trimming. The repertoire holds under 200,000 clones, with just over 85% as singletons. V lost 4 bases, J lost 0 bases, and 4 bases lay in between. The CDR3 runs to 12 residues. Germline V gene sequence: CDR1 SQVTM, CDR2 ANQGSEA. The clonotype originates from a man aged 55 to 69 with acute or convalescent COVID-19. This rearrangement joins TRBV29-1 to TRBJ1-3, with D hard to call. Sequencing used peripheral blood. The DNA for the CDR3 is TGCAGCGTTGTCAGCTCTGGAAACACCATATATTTT. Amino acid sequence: CSVVSSGNTIYF.